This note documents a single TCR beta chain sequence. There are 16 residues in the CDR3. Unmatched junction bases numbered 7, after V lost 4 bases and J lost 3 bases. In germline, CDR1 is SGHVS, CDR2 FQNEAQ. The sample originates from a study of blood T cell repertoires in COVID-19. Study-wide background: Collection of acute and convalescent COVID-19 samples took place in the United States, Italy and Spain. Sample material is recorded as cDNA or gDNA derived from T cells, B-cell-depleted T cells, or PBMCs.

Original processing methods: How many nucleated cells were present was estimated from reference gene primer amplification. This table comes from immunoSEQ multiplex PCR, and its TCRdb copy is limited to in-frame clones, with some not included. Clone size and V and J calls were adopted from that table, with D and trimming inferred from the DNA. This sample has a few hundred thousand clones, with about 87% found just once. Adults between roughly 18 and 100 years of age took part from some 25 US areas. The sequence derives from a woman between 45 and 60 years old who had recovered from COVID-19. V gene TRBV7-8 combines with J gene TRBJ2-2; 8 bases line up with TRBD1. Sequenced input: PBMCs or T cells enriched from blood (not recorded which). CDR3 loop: CASSSPGGIDTGELFF. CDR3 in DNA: TGTGCCAGCAGCTCACCAGGGGGCATCGACACCGGGGAGCTGTTTTTT.